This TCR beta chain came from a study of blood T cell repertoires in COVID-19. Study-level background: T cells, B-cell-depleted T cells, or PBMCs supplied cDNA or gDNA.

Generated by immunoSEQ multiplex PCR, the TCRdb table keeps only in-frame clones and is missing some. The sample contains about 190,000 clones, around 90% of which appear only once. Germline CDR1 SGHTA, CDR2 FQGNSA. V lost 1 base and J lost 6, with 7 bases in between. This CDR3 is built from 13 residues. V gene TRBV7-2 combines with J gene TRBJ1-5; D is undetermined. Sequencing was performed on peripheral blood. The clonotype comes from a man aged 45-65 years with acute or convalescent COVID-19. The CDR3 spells CASSLGGSQPQHF. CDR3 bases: TGTGCCAGCAGCTTAGGAGGGAGTCAGCCCCAGCATTTT.